This T cell receptor (beta chain) was recovered during a study of shared clonotypes between healthy human individuals. Study summary: A couple of women and a few men aged 18 to 49 served as donors. Study-wide results and caveats: It was observed that roughly 5% of naive CD4 clonotypes were shared across a few donors.

Method: immunoSEQ multiplex PCR; TCRdb's copy keeps in-frame clones and lacks some. Counted here are under 650,000 clones, approximately 95% occurring once; the ten biggest clones make up approximately 0.062%. Worth noting for this clone: Its antigen remains unknown.

The sequence came from a woman aged 25 to 39 in good health. Sequencing was done on a sample of naive CD4+ T cells sorted from blood. The subset is: CD45RA+ positively selected.

The CDR3 is CAWSSPTSGTKNEQFF. The CDR3 nucleotides are TGTGCCTGGAGTTCTCCGACTAGCGGGACCAAGAATGAGCAGTTCTTC. The J gene is TRBJ2-1, the V gene TRBV30; 11 positions match TRBD2. The ends lost 2 bases at V and 7 bases at J; junction bases unmatched: 10. The germline V gene encodes CDR1 GTSNPN and CDR2 SVGIG (reference sequence). The length of the CDR3 is 16 residues.